This TCR beta chain derives from a study of tumor-infiltrating lymphocytes in oesophageal squamous cell carcinoma. V dropped 0 bases and J dropped 2; count of bases not matched to a gene: 2. This CDR3 has 15 amino acids. Looked up from germline, CDR1 is SGHVT and CDR2 is SQSDAQ. In TCRdb, the PCR reads were re-called with MiXCR into one record per CDR3 protein. This sample has 9,900 or so distinct CDR3 sequences; around 63% occur once, and the top ten carry more than 25%. The chain employs TRBV7-4 and TRBJ2-7; TRBD2 agrees at 9 bases. The source material was esophageal tumor tissue. The TCR originated in a male donor with esophageal squamous cell carcinoma. CDR3 sequence: CASSLAGLAAYEQYF. The DNA of the CDR3 is TGTGCCAGCAGCTTAGCGGGACTAGCAGCCTACGAGCAGTACTTC.